These 10 T cell receptor beta chains were sequenced from one sample in a study of Ad26.COV2.S vaccination and SARS-CoV-2 variants. Treatment: some 19 received Ad26.COV2.S at low or high dose, single or two shots; 5 received placebo; per-sample allocation not given. Day 63 following the first vaccine or placebo injection was when the samples were taken. Assay: immunoSEQ multiplex PCR; the TCRdb copy retains only in-frame clones and omits some. Among roughly 300,000 clones listed, around 89% were seen once. The sample consisted of peripheral blood, taken in a trial of Ad26.COV2.S vaccine versus placebo. These receptors all come from a person aged 18-60 years who received the Ad26.COV2.S COVID-19 vaccine or a placebo.

This clone was counted once. This chain links TRBV28 with TRBJ2-3; 7 bases align to TRBD1. This CDR3 contains 11 residues. CDR1 MDHEN and CDR2 SYDVKM come from the germline V gene. V shed 10 bases and J 4 bases; nucleotides not matched to a gene: 2. DNA of the CDR3: TGTGCCACGCAGGGGGCAGATACGCAGTATTTT. This sequence encodes CATQGADTQYF.

The count of this clone is one. The gene calls are TRBV28 and TRBJ2-1, with TRBD1 matching over 8 bases. CDR3 length equals 16 residues. J gave up 3 bases and V 4 bases, and 8 bases lay outside the gene matches. The V gene's germline CDR1 is MDHEN and CDR2 SYDVKM. The CDR3 DNA is TGTGCCAGCAGTTCAACCGGGACAGGCCACTACAATGAGCAGTTCTTC. Translating it yields CASSSTGTGHYNEQFF.

This chain joins TRBV3-1 (or the pseudogene TRBV3-2) and TRBJ2-2; 7 nucleotides agree with TRBD2. The J segment lost 7 bases and the V segment lost 5 bases, leaving 13 bases of the junction unmatched. CDR3 size: 16 residues. Germline V lookup: CDR1 LGHDT, CDR2 YNNKEL (reference sequence). The CDR3 coding sequence is TGTGCCAGCAGCGCCCTGGCGGGAGAAGGGGACGGGGAGCTGTTTTTT. Its translation is CASSALAGEGDGELFF.

The table lists this clone with a few counts. This chain connects TRBV2 to TRBJ2-3; 7 bases match TRBD2. CDR3 length equals 14 residues. Germline trimming cut 5 bases from V and 6 bases from J; bases unmatched to any gene: 8. Germline CDR1 and CDR2: SNHLY and FYNNEI. The CDR3 nucleotides are TGTGCCAGCAGTATAGCCGGGGGGAGGGATACGCAGTATTTT. Translation gives CASSIAGGRDTQYF.

The chain joins TRBV5-1 to TRBJ2-7; 10 positions match TRBD2. CDR3 size: 15 residues. V gave up 3 bases and J gave up 0 bases; unmatched junction bases: 3. Germline loops: CDR1 SGHRS, CDR2 YFSETQ. The CDR3 coding sequence is TGCGCCAGCAGCTCTACTAGCGGGGACTCCTACGAGCAGTACTTC. Amino acid sequence: CASSSTSGDSYEQYF.

The chain employs TRBV10-1 and TRBJ2-3; D is possibly TRBD2 (5 bases). CDR1 is WNHNN and CDR2 is SYGVQD in the germline V gene (reference sequence). The CDR3 runs 12 residues. Trimming left V 5 bases short and J 5 bases short, with 8 bases between. The CDR3 DNA follows: TGCGCCAGCAGTCCCCGGGGAGATACGCAGTATTTT. This encodes CASSPRGDTQYF.

This rearrangement joins TRBV19 to TRBJ1-1, with D perhaps matching TRBD1 (5 bases). From germline, CDR1 is LNHDA and CDR2 SQIVND (reference sequence). V was clipped by 6 bases and J by 1 base, with 15 bases between them. This CDR3 comprises 15 residues. The CDR3 DNA is TGTGCCAGTAGAGTAAGCGACAGACCGAACACTGAAGCTTTCTTT. Translating it yields CASRVSDRPNTEAFF.

This chain links TRBV5-4 with TRBJ2-1; 9 bases align to TRBD2. In germline, CDR1 is SGHNT, CDR2 YYREEE (reference sequence). There are 17 residues in the CDR3. J lost 7 bases, V lost 2 bases, and 13 bases had no gene match. Written as DNA, the CDR3 is TGTGCCAGCAGCTTCCTGAAACTAGCGGGCCCGGATAATGAGCAGTTCTTC. It specifies CASSFLKLAGPDNEQFF.

The chain employs TRBV5-4 and TRBJ2-5, with 9 bases matching TRBD1. V gave up 4 bases and J gave up 2 bases; unmatched junction bases: 3. CDR1 is SGHNT and CDR2 is YYREEE in the germline V gene (reference sequence). The CDR3 runs 14 residues. CDR3: CASSTGQGQETQYF. For the CDR3, the DNA is TGTGCCAGCAGCACCGGACAGGGGCAAGAGACCCAGTACTTC.

The genes are TRBV10-1 and TRBJ2-4; the D is unclear. CDR3 length: 15 residues. In germline, CDR1 is WNHNN, CDR2 SYGVQD (reference sequence). Trimming left V 4 bases short and J 3 bases short, with 13 bases between. This CDR3 reads CASSAGRLGKNIQYF. The CDR3 coding sequence is TGCGCCAGCAGTGCAGGAAGGTTAGGCAAAAACATTCAGTACTTC.